The sequence of this TCR beta chain was determined in a study of follicular helper T cells after annual influenza vaccination. The V end lost 2 bases, the J end lost 6 bases, and 13 bases lay between the germline ends. Germline lookup yields CDR1 GTSNPN and CDR2 SVGIG (reference sequence). The CDR3 sequence is 13 residues long. Time point denoted: 2014-2015 season, pre-vaccination. Sequencing used immunoSEQ multiplex PCR; TCRdb keeps in-frame clones, though not all of them. The table lists under 9,500 clones, around four fifths of them singletons. This material consisted of CXCR5+ CD38- circulating T follicular helper cells from blood, taken on the day of influenza vaccination. Subset defined: circulating Tfh, non-naive CD4+CXCR5+PD-1+ (ICOS+CD38+ or ICOS-CD38-). The V and J genes are TRBV30 and TRBJ1-1; no clear D. The clonotype comes from an adult who received the influenza vaccine. CDR3 protein: CAWSSLDQAEAFF. The CDR3 nucleotides are TGTGCCTGGAGTTCTCTGGATCAGGCTGAAGCTTTCTTT.